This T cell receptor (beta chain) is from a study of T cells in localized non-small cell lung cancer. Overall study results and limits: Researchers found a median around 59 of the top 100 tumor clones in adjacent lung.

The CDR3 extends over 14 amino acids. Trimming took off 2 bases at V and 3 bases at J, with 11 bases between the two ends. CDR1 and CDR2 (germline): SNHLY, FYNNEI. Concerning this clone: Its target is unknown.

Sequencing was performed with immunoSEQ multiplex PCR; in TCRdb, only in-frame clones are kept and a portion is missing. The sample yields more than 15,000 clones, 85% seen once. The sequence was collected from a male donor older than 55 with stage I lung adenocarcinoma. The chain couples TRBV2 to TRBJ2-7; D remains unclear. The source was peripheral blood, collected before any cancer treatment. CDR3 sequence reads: CASSENRNHYEQYF. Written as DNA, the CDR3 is TGTGCCAGCAGTGAAAACAGAAATCACTACGAGCAGTACTTC. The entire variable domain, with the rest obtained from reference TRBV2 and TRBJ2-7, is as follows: EPEVTQTPSHQVTQMGQEVILRCVPISNHLYFYWYRQILGQKVEFLVSFYNNEISEKSEIFDDQFSVERPDGSNFTLKIRSTKLEDSAMYFCASSENRNHYEQYFGPGTRLTVT.